The entry below describes one T cell receptor beta chain. Germline CDR1 reads SEHNR; CDR2 reads FQNEAQ (reference sequence). The CDR3 length is 11 residues. With 8 bases removed from V and 5 bases from J, the gap between germline ends came to 10 bases. These data originate in a study of blood T cell repertoires in COVID-19. Across the study: COVID-19 samples collected from the United States, Italy and Spain covered acute and convalescent phases.

As handled by the study authors: Estimated nucleated cell counts came from reference gene primer amplification. The table came from immunoSEQ multiplex PCR; TCRdb's copy has only in-frame clones and leaves some out. V and J calls and clone size are as listed in that table; D and trimming were resolved from the DNA. The data hold 200,000 to 250,000 clones, with 83% observed a single time. V gene TRBV7-9 combines with J gene TRBJ2-7, with D unresolved. The sample comprised peripheral blood. The TCR originated in a human donor in a cohort sampled during active COVID-19. The CDR3 bases are TGTGCCAGCCACGAACGGGACGAGCAGTACTTC. Its translation is CASHERDEQYF.